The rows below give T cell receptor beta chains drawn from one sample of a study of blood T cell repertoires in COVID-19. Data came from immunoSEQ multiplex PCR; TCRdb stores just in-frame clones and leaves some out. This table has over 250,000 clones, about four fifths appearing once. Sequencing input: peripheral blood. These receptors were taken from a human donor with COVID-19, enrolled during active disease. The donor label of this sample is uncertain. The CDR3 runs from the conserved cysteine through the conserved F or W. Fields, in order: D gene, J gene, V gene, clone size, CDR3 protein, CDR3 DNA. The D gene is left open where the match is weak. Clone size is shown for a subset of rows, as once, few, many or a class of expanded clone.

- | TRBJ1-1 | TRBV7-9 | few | CASSWGLDTEAFF | TGTGCCAGCAGCTGGGGCTTGGACACTGAAGCTTTCTTT
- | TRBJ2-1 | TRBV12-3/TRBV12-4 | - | CASSLGREEQFF | TGTGCCAGCAGTTTGGGGCGGGAAGAGCAGTTCTTC
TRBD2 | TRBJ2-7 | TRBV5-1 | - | CASSPDGLAGGNEQYF | TGCGCCAGCAGCCCAGATGGACTAGCGGGAGGGAACGAGCAGTACTTC
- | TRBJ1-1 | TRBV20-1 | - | CSASKVRMAEAFF | TGCAGTGCTAGTAAAGTGAGGATGGCTGAAGCTTTCTTT
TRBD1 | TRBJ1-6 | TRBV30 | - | CAWTTGDPLHF | TGTGCCTGGACCACAGGGGACCCCCTCCACTTT
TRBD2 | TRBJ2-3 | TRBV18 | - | CASSPLAGSTDTQYF | TGTGCCAGCTCACCACTAGCGGGTAGCACAGATACGCAGTATTTT
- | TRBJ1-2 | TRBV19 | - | CASSIIGQPGDYGYTF | TGTGCCAGTAGTATAATCGGACAGCCAGGAGACTATGGCTACACCTTC
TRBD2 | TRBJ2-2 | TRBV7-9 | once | CASSLKAGDTGELFF | TGTGCCAGCAGCTTAAAAGCGGGAGACACCGGGGAGCTGTTTTTT
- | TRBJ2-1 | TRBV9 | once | CASSAERILYNEQFF | TGTGCCAGCAGCGCCGAGCGGATACTTTACAATGAGCAGTTCTTC
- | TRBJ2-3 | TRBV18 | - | CASSLLQGTDTQYF | TGTGCCAGCTCACTCCTCCAGGGTACAGATACGCAGTATTTT
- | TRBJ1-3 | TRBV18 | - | CASSPLQGLTGNTIYF | TGTGCCAGCTCACCGTTGCAGGGCCTTACTGGAAACACCATATATTTT
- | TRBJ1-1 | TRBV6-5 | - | CASSNQRGLGTEAFF | TGTGCCAGCAGTAACCAAAGGGGTCTGGGCACTGAAGCTTTCTTT
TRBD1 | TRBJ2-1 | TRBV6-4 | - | CATAPDRYNEQFF | TGTGCCACCGCTCCGGACAGGTACAATGAGCAGTTCTTC
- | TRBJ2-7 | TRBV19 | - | CASSIESEAASREQYF | TGTGCCAGTAGTATAGAATCGGAGGCCGCGTCGCGCGAGCAGTACTTC
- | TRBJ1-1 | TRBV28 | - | CASSFSGATFF | TGTGCCAGCAGTTTCAGCGGGGCGACTTTCTTT
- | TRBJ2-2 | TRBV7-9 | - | CASSEAGTAYTGELFF | TGTGCCAGCAGCGAGGCGGGGACAGCTTACACCGGGGAGCTGTTTTTT
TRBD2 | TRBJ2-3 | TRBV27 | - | CASSLSGLDTDTQYF | TGTGCCAGCAGTTTATCTGGACTAGACACAGATACGCAGTATTTT
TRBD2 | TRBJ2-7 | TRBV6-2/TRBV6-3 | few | CASSTSGSRSYEQYF | TGTGCCAGCAGTACTAGCGGGAGTAGGAGCTACGAGCAGTACTTC
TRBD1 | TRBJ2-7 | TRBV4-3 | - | CASSQGQGFYEQYF | TGCGCCAGCAGCCAAGGACAGGGCTTCTACGAGCAGTACTTC
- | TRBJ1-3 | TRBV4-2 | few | CASSQEGTGNGGNTIYF | TGTGCCAGCAGCCAAGAGGGCACAGGGAACGGTGGAAACACCATATATTTT
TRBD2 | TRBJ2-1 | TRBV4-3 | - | CASSQDIPLAGGRNEQFF | TGCGCCAGCAGCCAAGATATACCGCTAGCGGGAGGACGCAATGAGCAGTTCTTC
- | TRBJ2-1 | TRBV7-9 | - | CASSLAANNEQFF | TGTGCCAGCAGCTTAGCGGCAAACAATGAGCAGTTCTTC
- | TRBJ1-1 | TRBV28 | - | CASSSRRVVYTEAFF | TGTGCCAGCAGTTCCCGGCGGGTTGTTTACACTGAAGCTTTCTTT
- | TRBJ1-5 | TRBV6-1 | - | CASSEAPGSNQPQHF | TGTGCCAGCAGTGAAGCGCCAGGGAGCAATCAGCCCCAGCATTTT
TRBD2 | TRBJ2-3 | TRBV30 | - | CAWSVLRLAVSTDTQYF | TGTGCCTGGAGTGTACTGAGACTAGCGGTCTCCACAGATACGCAGTATTTT
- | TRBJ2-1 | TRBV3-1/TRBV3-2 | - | CASSYLRTADNEQFF | TGTGCCAGCAGCTACCTAAGGACAGCAGACAATGAGCAGTTCTTC
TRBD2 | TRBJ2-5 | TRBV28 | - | CASARAGGGQETQYF | TGTGCCAGTGCTCGAGCGGGAGGAGGACAAGAGACCCAGTACTTC
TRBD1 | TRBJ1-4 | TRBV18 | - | CASSPRWDRANEKLFF | TGTGCCAGCTCACCACGGTGGGACAGGGCTAATGAAAAACTGTTTTTT
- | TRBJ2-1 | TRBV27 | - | CASRLRGGRNEQFF | TGTGCCAGCAGACTTCGAGGGGGTAGGAATGAGCAGTTCTTC
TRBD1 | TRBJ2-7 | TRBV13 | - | CASTKGTGNYEQYF | TGTGCCAGCACAAAGGGGACAGGGAATTACGAGCAGTACTTC
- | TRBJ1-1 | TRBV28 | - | CASSFHAQGNTEAFF | TGTGCCAGCAGTTTCCATGCACAGGGGAACACTGAAGCTTTCTTT
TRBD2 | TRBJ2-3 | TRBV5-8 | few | CASTSRAGADTQYF | TGTGCCAGCACCTCCCGAGCGGGAGCTGATACGCAGTATTTT
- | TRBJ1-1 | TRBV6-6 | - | CASAQGVNTEAFF | TGTGCCAGCGCTCAAGGGGTGAACACTGAAGCTTTCTTT
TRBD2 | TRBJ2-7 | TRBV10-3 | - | CAISEREDSYEQYF | TGTGCCATCAGTGAGCGGGAGGACTCCTACGAGCAGTACTTC
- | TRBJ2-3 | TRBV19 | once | CASSESWTDTDTQYF | TGTGCCAGTAGTGAGTCATGGACAGACACAGATACGCAGTATTTT
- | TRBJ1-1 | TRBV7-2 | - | CASSLRGGYGEAFF | TGTGCCAGCAGCTTAAGGGGGGGTTATGGTGAAGCTTTCTTT
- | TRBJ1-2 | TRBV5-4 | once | CASSPPTVNYGYTF | TGTGCCAGCAGCCCGCCGACTGTTAACTATGGCTACACCTTC
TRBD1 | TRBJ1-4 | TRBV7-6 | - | CASSLGQGAREKLFF | TGTGCCAGCAGCTTAGGGCAGGGGGCGCGTGAAAAACTGTTTTTT
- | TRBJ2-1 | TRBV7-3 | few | CASSLLPGYGEQFF | TGTGCCAGCAGCTTATTGCCCGGGTATGGTGAGCAGTTCTTC
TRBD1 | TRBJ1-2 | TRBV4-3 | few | CASSQTQQGLDYGYTF | TGCGCCAGCAGCCAGACACAACAGGGGTTAGACTATGGCTACACCTTC
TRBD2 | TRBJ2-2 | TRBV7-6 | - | CASSPPGTRNTGELFF | TGTGCCAGCAGCCCACCCGGGACTAGAAACACCGGGGAGCTGTTTTTT
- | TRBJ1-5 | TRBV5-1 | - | CASSLAGQGNQPQHF | TGCGCCAGCAGCTTGGCCGGGCAGGGGAATCAGCCCCAGCATTTT